The T cell receptor (beta chain) under discussion was sequenced for a study of T cell responses to AZD1222 COVID-19 vaccine. Study-level results: Reports say nearly half of spike-specific TCRs go after unmutated variant regions. A mostly white British donor set with more females was recruited, and clonal diversity was possibly underestimated.

This table comes from immunoSEQ multiplex PCR, and its TCRdb copy is limited to in-frame clones, with some not included. The table lists some 150,000 clones, 88% of them singletons. Turning to this clone: The antigen remains unidentified.

Sequences were derived from peripheral blood, sampled after recovery from COVID-19. The source is an adult who had recovered from COVID-19.

The CDR3 sequence is CASSPPAKPNEQYF. DNA of the CDR3: TGCGCCAGCAGCCCACCAGCCAAGCCTAACGAGCAGTACTTC. The chain employs TRBV4-1 and TRBJ2-7; D remains ambiguous. CDR3 size: 14 residues. CDR1 and CDR2 from the germline V gene are MGHRA and YSYEKL. Trimming shortened V by 4 bases and J by 5 bases, and 15 bases separated the two germline ends.